This TCR beta chain was recorded in a study of cytomegalovirus exposure and HLA in healthy donors. General study points: Later, TCR association rates were found to vary by HLA locus, highest for DRB1 and lowest for HLA-C. Sequencing likely caused a cluster of highly shared sequence variants. Later analysis associated a missense DCLRE1C variant with TCR beta V- and J-gene trimming. The authors reported that TCR beta sequences could predict HLA-A and HLA-B alleles. These predictions were accurate for most subjects in the first cohort.

This clone occurred a few times. Antigen: not known. After removal of 3 bases from V and 2 bases from J, the junction contained 8 bases not matched to a gene. The CDR3 contains 16 residues. Germline lookup yields CDR1 SGHNT and CDR2 YENEEA. The PCR contained 60 Vbeta and 13 Jbeta primers. Libraries were prepared by immunoSEQ multiplex PCR; TCRdb keeps only in-frame clonotypes and omits some of them. The sample consists of 180,000 or so clones, about three quarters of them appearing once. This sequence was found in a man in his fifties in good health and CMV-seropositive. The sequenced material came from PBMCs. This chain uses TRBV11-3 with TRBJ2-3; 7 nucleotides line up with TRBD1. DNA for the CDR3: TGTGCCAGCAGCTTTTTAACAGGACAGGTCACAGATACGCAGTATTTT. Its protein is CASSFLTGQVTDTQYF.